This T cell receptor beta chain emerged from a study of graft-versus-host responses after intestinal transplantation. At the level of the study: Transplantation in recipients was multivisceral, liver-intestinal, or isolated intestinal. Induction using anti-thymocyte globulin, followed by tacrolimus and steroids for two to three years, was given to all recipients. Study results and limitations: Allograft clonal ratios (graft-versus-host to host-versus-graft) were high in patients who had graft-donor T cell macrochimerism. With peak circulating GvH clone levels came an association with early post-transplant HvG declines.

This clone was seen a handful of times. Antigen specificity is unknown. V dropped 5 bases and J dropped 0 bases, with 11 bases sitting between them. The CDR3 is 15 amino acids. In germline, CDR1 is MDHEN, CDR2 SYDVKM. Profiled with immunoSEQ multiplex PCR; TCRdb holds only in-frame clones, not every one. Of about 96,000 clones in the sample, around nine tenths are singletons; the top ten hold 0.3%. The clonotype was recovered from a human donor who received an intestinal transplant. The input for sequencing was unstimulated CD4+ T cells sorted from spleen or lymph node cells, taken before intestinal transplant. This sequence joins TRBV28 and TRBJ2-4; D possibly uses TRBD1 or TRBD2 (5 bases each). Here the CDR3 reads CASSNPGTAKNIQYF. The CDR3 DNA reads TGTGCCAGCAGTAATCCGGGGACAGCCAAAAACATTCAGTACTTC.